These T cell receptor beta chains were read from a single sample in a study of PD-1 blockade in classical Hodgkin lymphoma. The table came from immunoSEQ multiplex PCR; TCRdb's copy has only in-frame clones and leaves some out. The data hold 35,000 to 40,000 clones, with just over 85% observed a single time. Specimen: peripheral blood mononuclear cells (PBMCs), collected before the second cycle of nivolumab. The receptors originated from a human donor with classical Hodgkin lymphoma. The conserved cysteine and the conserved F or W are not part of the CDR3 here. A D gene is named only where the DNA matches it firmly. Size is stated for part of the rows, as once, few or many counts, or as a class when the clone is expanded.

clone size: .; J gene: TRBJ1-2; V gene: TRBV6-5; D gene: TRBD1; CDR3 protein: ASSSRQGLVYGYT
clone size: .; J gene: TRBJ2-3; V gene: TRBV5-1; D gene: TRBD2; CDR3 protein: ASSRGTTPSTDTQY
clone size: .; J gene: TRBJ2-2; V gene: TRBV4-2; D gene: .; CDR3 protein: ASTQTGRGELF
clone size: .; J gene: TRBJ2-5; V gene: TRBV28; D gene: .; CDR3 protein: ASSFGLSSSLQKETQY
clone size: once; J gene: TRBJ2-7; V gene: TRBV6-5; D gene: .; CDR3 protein: ASQLTGSYEQY
clone size: .; J gene: TRBJ2-3; V gene: TRBV7-2; D gene: TRBD2; CDR3 protein: ASSPAGTSGDTQY
clone size: .; J gene: TRBJ2-7; V gene: TRBV6-6; D gene: .; CDR3 protein: ASSYGGVGEQY
clone size: .; J gene: TRBJ2-3; V gene: TRBV29-1; D gene: TRBD2; CDR3 protein: SGRGSGRIEDTQY
clone size: .; J gene: TRBJ1-1; V gene: TRBV7-6; D gene: .; CDR3 protein: ASSLGVGLVNTEAF
clone size: .; J gene: TRBJ2-7; V gene: TRBV9; D gene: TRBD2; CDR3 protein: ASSGWTSGIYEQY
clone size: .; J gene: TRBJ1-3; V gene: TRBV7-9; D gene: .; CDR3 protein: ASSLYGSGNTIY
clone size: .; J gene: TRBJ2-7; V gene: TRBV19; D gene: .; CDR3 protein: ASSSSRGGEPYEQY
clone size: .; J gene: TRBJ2-5; V gene: TRBV18; D gene: .; CDR3 protein: ASSPQLIKETQY
clone size: .; J gene: TRBJ1-6; V gene: TRBV5-1; D gene: .; CDR3 protein: ASSLLSIGRGPGSPLH
clone size: .; J gene: TRBJ2-7; V gene: TRBV6-1; D gene: TRBD2; CDR3 protein: ASAHQRESYEQY
clone size: once; J gene: TRBJ2-5; V gene: TRBV11-3; D gene: .; CDR3 protein: ASSLGLKRLQETQY
clone size: .; J gene: TRBJ2-1; V gene: TRBV19; D gene: TRBD2; CDR3 protein: ASSISLAGYYNEQF
clone size: once; J gene: TRBJ2-7; V gene: TRBV12-5; D gene: .; CDR3 protein: ASGSTPLDLYGRIVNEQY
clone size: .; J gene: TRBJ2-7; V gene: TRBV29-1; D gene: .; CDR3 protein: SVDSEMFIGERY
clone size: .; J gene: TRBJ2-1; V gene: TRBV6-5; D gene: TRBD1; CDR3 protein: ASSYSGQTYNEQF
clone size: .; J gene: TRBJ1-5; V gene: TRBV29-1; D gene: .; CDR3 protein: SVVGQGGQPQH
clone size: .; J gene: TRBJ1-5; V gene: TRBV6-1; D gene: .; CDR3 protein: ASSETSIYSNQPQH
clone size: .; J gene: TRBJ1-5; V gene: TRBV28; D gene: .; CDR3 protein: ASRRGQPQH
clone size: .; J gene: TRBJ2-7; V gene: TRBV18; D gene: .; CDR3 protein: ASSPLSKAIYEQY
clone size: .; J gene: TRBJ2-5; V gene: TRBV12-5; D gene: TRBD2; CDR3 protein: ASGDITLRRGDQETQY
clone size: .; J gene: TRBJ1-3; V gene: TRBV11-1; D gene: TRBD1; CDR3 protein: ASSLVEGQPGNTIY
clone size: .; J gene: TRBJ2-5; V gene: TRBV5-1; D gene: TRBD1; CDR3 protein: ASSYAGQGETQY
clone size: once; J gene: TRBJ2-5; V gene: TRBV5-1; D gene: TRBD2; CDR3 protein: ASSLVPPGTTQETQY
clone size: .; J gene: TRBJ2-2; V gene: TRBV29-1; D gene: TRBD1; CDR3 protein: SVSTGGLTGELF
clone size: .; J gene: TRBJ2-7; V gene: TRBV5-1; D gene: TRBD1; CDR3 protein: ASSSTGTAPYEQY
clone size: once; J gene: TRBJ2-7; V gene: TRBV5-6; D gene: .; CDR3 protein: ASSLVGEQY
clone size: .; J gene: TRBJ2-7; V gene: TRBV11-2; D gene: .; CDR3 protein: ASSPRGQPSNEQY
clone size: .; J gene: TRBJ2-7; V gene: TRBV5-4; D gene: .; CDR3 protein: ASSRDHSPGVEQY
clone size: .; J gene: TRBJ1-3; V gene: TRBV18; D gene: .; CDR3 protein: ASSPKQGSSGNTIY
clone size: .; J gene: TRBJ1-2; V gene: TRBV28; D gene: .; CDR3 protein: ASSLARAAGYT
clone size: .; J gene: TRBJ2-7; V gene: TRBV5-1; D gene: .; CDR3 protein: ASSISLSSYEQY
clone size: .; J gene: TRBJ1-1; V gene: TRBV4-1; D gene: .; CDR3 protein: ASSQENTEAF